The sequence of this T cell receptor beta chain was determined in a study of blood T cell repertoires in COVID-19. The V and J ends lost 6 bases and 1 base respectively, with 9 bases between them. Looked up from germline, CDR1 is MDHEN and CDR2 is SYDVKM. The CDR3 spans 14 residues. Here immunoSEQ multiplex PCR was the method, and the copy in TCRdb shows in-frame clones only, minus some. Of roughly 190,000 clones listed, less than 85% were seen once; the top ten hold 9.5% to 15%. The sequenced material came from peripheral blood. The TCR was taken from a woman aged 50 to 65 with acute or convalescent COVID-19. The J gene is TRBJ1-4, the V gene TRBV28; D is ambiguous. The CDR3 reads CASRPIRTNEKLFF. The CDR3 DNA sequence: TGTGCCAGCAGACCTATAAGAACTAATGAAAAACTGTTTTTT.